Listed here are 5 T cell receptor beta chains from one sample, sequenced in a study of post-analysis software for immune sequencing data. Unique molecular identifiers tagged the TCR beta cDNA libraries. In TCRdb, the PCR reads were re-called with MiXCR into one record per CDR3 protein. The table lists hundreds of thousands of distinct CDR3 sequences, approximately 59% of them singletons. Their target antigens are unknown. The study's findings and limits: The study found TRBV5-6, TRBV5-1 and TRBV20-1 among a handful of TRBV segments more frequent in patients than controls.

The sequencing sample was made of blood. Source of these receptors: a girl aged 2-9 years with multiple sclerosis.

This clonotype occurred a few times. The chain employs TRBV30 and TRBJ2-1; a weak D match, TRBD1 (6 bases). The CDR3 has 14 residues. CDR1 is GTSNPN and CDR2 is SVGIG in the germline V gene (reference sequence). Deletions cut 2 bases from V and 7 bases from J, with 15 bases between. The CDR3 spells CAWSWGPRDNEQFF. As DNA, the CDR3 is TGTGCCTGGAGTTGGGGGCCACGAGATAATGAGCAGTTCTTC.

This clonotype was counted between two and nine times. V gene TRBV2 combines with J gene TRBJ2-7, with a tentative D call TRBD1 (6 bases). This CDR3 comprises 14 residues. V gave up 2 bases and J gave up 4 bases, with 12 bases separating them. The germline V gene encodes CDR1 SNHLY and CDR2 FYNNEI. CDR3: CASSERQGMYEQYF. In DNA, the CDR3 is TGTGCCAGCAGTGAACGGCAGGGGATGTACGAGCAGTACTTC.

The chain joins TRBV30 to TRBJ2-1; no clear D gene. The CDR3 is made up of 15 amino acids. Per the germline V gene, CDR1 is GTSNPN and CDR2 is SVGIG (reference sequence). The germline V and J ends were trimmed by 4 bases and 10 bases, with 23 bases remaining between them. The CDR3 reads CAWIGRASLISEQFF. The DNA of the CDR3 is TGTGCCTGGATAGGAAGGGCTAGTCTGATCTCCGAGCAGTTCTTC. Full variable domain (missing parts from reference TRBV30 and TRBJ2-1): SQTIHQWPATLVQPVGSPLSLECTVEGTSNPNLYWYRQAAGRGLQLLFYSVGIGQISSEVPQNLSASRPQDRQFILSSKKLLLSDSGFYLCAWIGRASLISEQFFGPGTRLTVL.

The chain links TRBV10-3 to TRBJ1-2, with D possibly TRBD1 on 5 matching bases. V was cut by 6 bases and J by 0 bases, with 8 bases left in between. The CDR3 spans 13 residues. Germline CDR1 ENHRY, CDR2 SYGVKD. CDR3 sequence reads: CAISRDSNYGYTF. The DNA for the CDR3 is TGTGCCATCAGCAGGGATTCTAACTATGGCTACACCTTC.

The chain is built from TRBV7-2 and TRBJ2-5, with 8 bases lining up with TRBD2. V lost 6 bases to trimming and J lost 4 bases; unmatched junction nucleotides: 13. The germline CDR1 and CDR2 sequences are SGHTA and FQGNSA. The CDR3 is made up of 16 amino acids. Written as DNA, the CDR3 is TGTGCCAGCAGTTCACTCCTAGCGGGCGGACGAGAGACCCAGTACTTC. Translated, it gives CASSSLLAGGRETQYF.